Presented here are 27 T cell receptor beta chains from one specimen sequenced in a study of memory CD4+ T cells and cytomegalovirus serostatus. The sort gate was single viable CD3+CD4+CD8-CD45RO+ cells for memory CD4+ T cells. Some clones are missing from TCRdb's copy, which holds only in-frame ones; the method was immunoSEQ multiplex PCR. The repertoire holds tens of thousands of clones, with 75% to 85% as singletons. Sequenced input: memory CD4+ T cells from blood. The receptor set was obtained from an adult in good health and CMV-seronegative.

This chain joins TRBV11-2 and TRBJ1-3; perhaps TRBD1 as D (6 bases). The ends were cut back, 0 bases at V and 0 bases at J, with 12 bases in the middle. CDR1 is SGHAT and CDR2 is FQNNGV in the germline V gene. The CDR3 has 17 residues. CDR3 sequence reads: CASSLDGGRVSGNTIYF. DNA of the CDR3: TGTGCCAGCAGCTTAGATGGGGGCCGGGTCTCTGGAAACACCATATATTTT.

This clone was seen a single time. The chain employs TRBV19 and TRBJ2-7; D unclear. Between the trimmed V and J ends, which lost 3 bases and 5 bases, there was a span of 5 bases. The CDR3 is 11 residues long. CDR1 LNHDA and CDR2 SQIVND come from the germline V gene (reference sequence). This chain's CDR3 is CASSIGNEQYF. The CDR3 DNA follows: TGTGCCAGTAGTATCGGAAACGAGCAGTACTTC.

The CDR3 reads CASGQLTTNEKLFF. In nucleotides, the CDR3 is TGTGCCAGTGGACAGTTGACAACTAATGAAAAACTGTTTTTT. V gene TRBV19 combines with J gene TRBJ1-4; D may be TRBD1 (6 bases). From germline, CDR1 is LNHDA and CDR2 SQIVND (reference sequence). Trimming took 8 bases from V and 0 from J, leaving 10 bases between them. CDR3 length: 14 amino acids.

This chain connects TRBV19 to TRBJ1-2; 7 bases agree with TRBD1. V lost 6 bases to trimming and J lost 6 bases; unmatched junction nucleotides: 10. This CDR3 has 14 residues. Per germline, CDR1 LNHDA and CDR2 SQIVND (reference sequence). CDR3 loop: CASSPMGQFDGYTF. CDR3 in DNA: TGTGCCAGTAGCCCCATGGGACAGTTCGATGGCTACACCTTC.

This sequence joins TRBV6-1 and TRBJ2-3, with a weak D call TRBD1 (6 bases). The CDR3 runs 13 residues. From germline, CDR1 is MNHNS and CDR2 SASEGT. The V gene lost 3 bases and the J gene lost 6 bases, with 10 bases spanning the gap. Here the CDR3 reads CASSDGGRDTQYF. The CDR3 DNA reads TGTGCCAGCAGTGATGGGGGCCGGGATACGCAGTATTTT.

V and J are TRBV4-2 and TRBJ1-4; D gene unclear. CDR1 and CDR2 from the germline V gene are LGHNA and YNFKEQ. The CDR3 contains 14 residues. Trimming removed 1 base at V and 5 bases at J, with 8 bases between. CDR3 in amino acids: CASSQAANNEKLFF. The CDR3 DNA sequence: TGTGCCAGCAGCCAAGCAGCAAACAATGAAAAACTGTTTTTT.

The chain couples TRBV7-8 to TRBJ2-2, with 14 bases that match TRBD2. The ends lost 5 bases at V and 8 bases at J; junction bases unmatched: 16. The CDR3 contains 19 residues. The germline V gene has CDR1 SGHVS and CDR2 FQNEAQ. The CDR3 region has the DNA TGTGCCAGCAGCCCATCGGGACTAGCGGGGGCGGGCTTAGTGGGGGAGCTGTTTTTT. Its protein is CASSPSGLAGAGLVGELFF.

This sequence joins TRBV7-2 and TRBJ1-1; 8 bases match TRBD1. The junction had 8 bases not matched to a gene; V was cut back by 2 bases and J by 0 bases. Per the germline V gene, CDR1 is SGHTA and CDR2 is FQGNSA. The CDR3 is 17 residues long. The CDR3 spells CASSLLQGAMVNTEAFF. CDR3 DNA sequence: TGTGCCAGCAGCTTATTGCAGGGGGCTATGGTGAACACTGAAGCTTTCTTT.

The chain has TRBV5-1 and TRBJ2-7; 7 nucleotides align to TRBD1. The junction had 4 bases not matched to a gene; V was cut back by 4 bases and J by 6 bases. The CDR3 consists of 12 residues. Per germline, CDR1 SGHRS and CDR2 YFSETQ. The CDR3 DNA sequence: TGCGCCAGCAGCCATGACAGGGCCGAGCAGTACTTC. Protein: CASSHDRAEQYF.

This clone has only one observation. The genes are TRBV5-1 and TRBJ1-6; D might be TRBD1 (6 bases). The germline gives CDR1 SGHRS, CDR2 YFSETQ. V lost 0 bases to trimming and J lost 10 bases, with 29 bases between them. The CDR3 consists of 20 residues. CDR3 DNA: TGCGCCAGCAGCTTGGATTTGGGGCCTAATTCACAGGGAAATGGATCACCCCTCCACTTT. It yields the protein CASSLDLGPNSQGNGSPLHF.

This chain connects TRBV7-7 to TRBJ2-7, with TRBD1 matching 8 bases. The CDR3 runs to 13 residues. V was pared by 4 bases and J by 5 bases, with 4 bases of the junction left unmatched. The germline gives CDR1 SSHAT, CDR2 FNYEAQ (reference sequence). CDR3 loop: CASSSTGAHEQYF. The CDR3 DNA sequence: TGTGCCAGCAGCTCGACAGGGGCACACGAGCAGTACTTC.

CDR3 nucleotide sequence: TGCGCCAGCAGCTGGACAGGGCTCTCCTACAATGAGCAGTTCTTC. It is translated as CASSWTGLSYNEQFF. V usage is TRBV5-1 and J usage is TRBJ2-1; 8 positions agree with TRBD1. Germline CDR1 and CDR2: SGHRS and YFSETQ. The CDR3 is made up of 15 amino acids. V trimming: 3 bases; J trimming: 0 bases; junction bases outside the gene matches: 2.

This sequence joins TRBV6-5 and TRBJ1-2, with unresolved D. The germline CDR1 and CDR2 sequences are MNHEY and SVGAGI. V lost 2 bases to trimming and J lost 8 bases, with 12 bases between them. CDR3 size: 13 residues. For the CDR3, the DNA is TGTGCCAGCAGTTACCGCGGCCCATTGGGCTACACCTTC. Encoded protein: CASSYRGPLGYTF.

This clone is labeled as medium-sized. The V and J genes are TRBV6-5 and TRBJ1-1, with no clear D. The CDR3 runs to 12 residues. V shed 2 bases and J shed 7 bases, with 8 bases lying between them. Germline CDR1 reads MNHEY; CDR2 reads SVGAGI. DNA of the CDR3: TGTGCCAGCAGTTACGAAGCCGGTGAAGCTTTCTTT. Its translation: CASSYEAGEAFF.

The chain couples TRBV7-8 to TRBJ2-3; TRBD1 aligns across 8 bases. Germline V lookup: CDR1 SGHVS, CDR2 FQNEAQ. V shed 5 bases, J shed 2 bases, and the junction held 6 bases outside the gene matches. The CDR3 extends over 15 amino acids. The CDR3 DNA follows: TGTGCCAGCAGCCTCGGGACAGGTGTCACAGATACGCAGTATTTT. It yields the protein CASSLGTGVTDTQYF. Full variable domain (missing parts from reference TRBV7-8 and TRBJ2-3): GAGVSQSPRYKVAKRGQDVALRCDPISGHVSLFWYQQALGQGPEFLTYFQNEAQLDKSGLPSDRFFAERPEGSVSTLKIQRTQQEDSAVYLCASSLGTGVTDTQYFGPGTRLTVL.

As to this clone: The sample contains more than one DNA sequence encoding this CDR3. DNA of the CDR3: TGTGCCAGCTCAGACCAAGAGACCCAGTACTTC. Its protein is CASSDQETQYF. V gene TRBV18 combines with J gene TRBJ2-5; no firm D call. CDR1 and CDR2 from the germline V gene are KGHSH and LQKENI. The CDR3 length is 11 residues. V was clipped by 5 bases and J by 0 bases, with 1 base between them.

The V and J genes are TRBV9 and TRBJ1-2; no clear D. The CDR3 sequence is 13 residues long. V was clipped by 0 bases and J by 5 bases, with 8 bases between them. Per the germline V gene, CDR1 is SGDLS and CDR2 is YYNGEE. The CDR3: CASSVANGYGYTF. CDR3 sequence (DNA): TGTGCCAGCAGCGTAGCCAACGGGTATGGCTACACCTTC.

The chain joins TRBV6-6 to TRBJ2-7; 11 bases align to TRBD2. Germline V gene data show CDR1 as MNHNY and CDR2 as SVGAGI (reference sequence). Trimming at V came to 2 bases and at J to 6 bases, leaving 9 bases not matched to a gene. This CDR3 is 16 amino acids long. This chain's CDR3 is CASSYGGTSGMGEQYF. The CDR3 nucleotides are TGTGCCAGCAGTTACGGAGGGACTAGCGGTATGGGCGAGCAGTACTTC.

The J gene is TRBJ1-1, the V gene TRBV10-1, with 7 positions matching TRBD1. V shed 0 bases, J shed 1 base, and the junction held 5 bases outside the gene matches. This CDR3 has 16 residues. Germline CDR1 WNHNN, CDR2 SYGVQD (reference sequence). CDR3 residues: CASSESRTGPNTEAFF. CDR3 sequence (DNA): TGCGCCAGCAGTGAGTCCCGGACAGGCCCGAACACTGAAGCTTTCTTT.

This clone showed up just a few times. The gene calls are TRBV15 and TRBJ1-4, with TRBD1 identical over 10 bases. The V segment lost 3 bases and the J segment 5 bases; nucleotides outside the gene matches: 12. CDR3 length equals 18 residues. Germline lookup yields CDR1 LNHNV and CDR2 YYDKDF (reference sequence). For the CDR3, the DNA is TGTGCCACCAGCAGCCTATTTGGACAGGGGGGGCGGAATGAAAAACTGTTTTTT. The encoded protein is CATSSLFGQGGRNEKLFF.

J is TRBJ1-2 and V is TRBV18, with 9 nucleotides matching TRBD1. CDR1 is KGHSH, CDR2 LQKENI, per germline. V shed 2 bases, J shed 5 bases, and the junction held 9 bases outside the gene matches. The CDR3 extends over 16 amino acids. Written as DNA, the CDR3 is TGTGCCAGCTCACCAGATACCGGGACAGGGCCTTATGGCTACACCTTC. It specifies CASSPDTGTGPYGYTF.

The V and J genes are TRBV2 and TRBJ1-2; no clear D. The CDR3 is 12 residues long. V was shortened by 6 bases and J by 7 bases, with 12 bases between the two germline ends. The germline CDR1 and CDR2 sequences are SNHLY and FYNNEI. CDR3 amino acids: CASSVLEGGYTF. The CDR3 DNA reads as TGTGCCAGCAGCGTCTTGGAGGGTGGCTACACCTTC.

The V gene is TRBV19, the J gene TRBJ2-2; D is tentatively TRBD1 or TRBD2 (6 bases each). The CDR3 has 15 residues. Trimming shortened V by 6 bases and J by 3 bases, and 14 bases separated the two germline ends. The germline gives CDR1 LNHDA, CDR2 SQIVND (reference sequence). In DNA, the CDR3 is TGTGCCAGTAGCCCCGGGGGCAGTTACACCGGGGAGCTGTTTTTT. Its translation is CASSPGGSYTGELFF. The entire variable domain, with the rest obtained from reference TRBV19 and TRBJ2-2, is as follows: DGGITQSPKYLFRKEGQNVTLSCEQNLNHDAMYWYRQDPGQGLRLIYYSQIVNDFQKGDIAEGYSVSREKKESFPLTVTSAQKNPTAFYLCASSPGGSYTGELFFGEGSRLTVL.

The chain combines TRBV7-8 with TRBJ1-6; perhaps TRBD1 as D (5 bases). Trimming cost V 4 bases and J 3 bases, with 7 bases left between them. CDR3 size: 14 residues. Per the germline V gene, CDR1 is SGHVS and CDR2 is FQNEAQ. The CDR3 nucleotides read TGTGCCAGCAGCTCCGACAGCTATAATTCACCCCTCCACTTT. Translation gives CASSSDSYNSPLHF.

V and J are TRBV7-2 and TRBJ1-1; a possible D gene is TRBD1 (5 bases). The V end was cut by 5 bases, the J end by 11 bases, with 30 bases between. The CDR3 has 17 amino acids. CDR1 and CDR2 from the germline V gene are SGHTA and FQGNSA. CDR3 region: CASSPPREGRSSKSAFF. The CDR3 DNA follows: TGTGCCAGCAGCCCTCCACGGGAGGGACGAAGTTCTAAGTCGGCTTTCTTT.

This rearrangement joins TRBV18 to TRBJ2-5, with D unclear. Trimming shortened V by 3 bases and J by 1 base, and 6 bases separated the two germline ends. Germline V gives CDR1 KGHSH, CDR2 LQKENI. There are 13 residues in the CDR3. The CDR3 sequence: CASSPHSQETQYF. CDR3 in DNA: TGTGCCAGCTCACCTCATAGCCAAGAGACCCAGTACTTC. Based on the CDR3 plus reference TRBV18 and TRBJ2-5, the full variable domain is NAGVMQNPRHLVRRRGQEARLRCSPMKGHSHVYWYRQLPEEGLKFMVYLQKENIIDESGMPKERFSAEFPKEGPSILRIQQVVRGDSAAYFCASSPHSQETQYFGPGTRLLVL.

With respect to this clone: The sample contains more than one DNA sequence encoding this CDR3. V and J are TRBV4-2 and TRBJ2-1; D perhaps matches TRBD2 (5 bases). The CDR3 is 14 amino acids. V lost 4 bases and J 4 bases, leaving 11 bases between the germline ends. CDR1 is LGHNA and CDR2 is YNFKEQ in the germline V gene. CDR3 DNA: TGTGCCAGCAGCCGAAGCGGCACTTACAATGAGCAGTTCTTC. Amino acids: CASSRSGTYNEQFF.